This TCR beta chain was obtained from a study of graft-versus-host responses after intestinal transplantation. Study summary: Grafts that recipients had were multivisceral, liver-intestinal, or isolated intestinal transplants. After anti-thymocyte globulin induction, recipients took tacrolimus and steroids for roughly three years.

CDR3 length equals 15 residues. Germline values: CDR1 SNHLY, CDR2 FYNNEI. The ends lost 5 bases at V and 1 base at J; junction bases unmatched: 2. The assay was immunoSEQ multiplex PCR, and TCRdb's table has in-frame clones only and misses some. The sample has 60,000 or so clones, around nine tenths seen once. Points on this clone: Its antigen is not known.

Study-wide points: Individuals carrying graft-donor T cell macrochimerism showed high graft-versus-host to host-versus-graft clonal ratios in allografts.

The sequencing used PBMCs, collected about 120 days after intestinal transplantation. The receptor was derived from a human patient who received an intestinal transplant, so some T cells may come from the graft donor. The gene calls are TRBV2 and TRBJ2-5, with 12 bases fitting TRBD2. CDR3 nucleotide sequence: TGTGCCAGCAGTTGGACTAGCGGGATCCAAGAGACCCAGTACTTC. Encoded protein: CASSWTSGIQETQYF.